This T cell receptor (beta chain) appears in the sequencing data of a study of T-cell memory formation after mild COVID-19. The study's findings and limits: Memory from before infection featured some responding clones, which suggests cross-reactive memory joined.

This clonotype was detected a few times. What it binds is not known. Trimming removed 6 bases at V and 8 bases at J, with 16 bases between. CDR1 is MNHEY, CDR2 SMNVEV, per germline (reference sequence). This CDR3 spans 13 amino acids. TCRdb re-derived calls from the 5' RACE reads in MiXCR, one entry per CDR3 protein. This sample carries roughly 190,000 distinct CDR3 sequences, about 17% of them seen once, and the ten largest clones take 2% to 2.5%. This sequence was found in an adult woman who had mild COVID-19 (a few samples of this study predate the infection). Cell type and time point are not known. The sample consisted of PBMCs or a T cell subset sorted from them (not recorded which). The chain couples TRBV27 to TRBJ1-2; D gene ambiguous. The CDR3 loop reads CASSQSYLYGYTF. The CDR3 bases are TGTGCCAGCAGCCAGAGCTATCTGTACGGCTACACCTTC.